This T cell receptor beta chain was retrieved from a study of shared clonotypes between healthy human individuals. Background on the study: Donors had three CD4 naive, three CD4 memory, two CD8 naive and one CD8 memory plate apiece.

The germline V gene has CDR1 LGHNA and CDR2 YSLEER. With 4 bases clipped from V and 11 bases from J, the junction kept 12 bases outside the gene matches. The CDR3 is made up of 15 amino acids. Study-level points and caveats: Non-shared clonotypes displayed generation probabilities falling below those of clonotypes present in all four donors.

Sorted-subset replicate PCRs used around 0.2 ug DNA, roughly 28,000 T cell genomes. Data came from immunoSEQ multiplex PCR; TCRdb stores just in-frame clones and leaves some out. The table shows about 1 million clones, with about 77% occurring only once. As regards this clone: Its matching antigen is unknown.

A split of CD4+ cells into CD45RA+ naive and CD45RA-negative memory subsets was performed. This clonotype was obtained from a man aged 18 to 30 in good health. The chain couples TRBV4-3 to TRBJ2-5; 11 nucleotides agree with TRBD2. Sequenced sample: memory CD4+ T cells sorted from blood. Subset specified: CD45RA-negative fraction. The CDR3 nucleotides read TGCGCCAGCAGCCCGGATAGCGGGAGGGCTCAAGAGCAGTACTTC. This codes for CASSPDSGRAQEQYF.